Reported below is one T cell receptor (beta chain). Antigen unknown. Donors consisted of healthy bone marrow donors. The data stem from a study of cytomegalovirus exposure and HLA in healthy donors. Overall study context: Earlier results showed roughly 120 million unique TCR beta sequences derived from 150 million to 200 million T cells.

PCR amplification relied on 60 Vbeta primers (plus 13 Jbeta primers). Sequenced by immunoSEQ multiplex PCR; TCRdb stores in-frame clones only, minus some. The sample records under 200,000 clones, 68% being singletons. The study, taken as a whole, reports: A classifier reportedly called cytomegalovirus status with high sensitivity and specificity. Researchers had no immune exposure information except CMV serostatus available.

Trimming stripped 10 bases from V and 4 bases from J, with 15 bases between. Germline V gene lookup returns CDR1 MNHEY and CDR2 SVGAGI. This CDR3 region has 13 residues. The rearrangement joins TRBV6-5 to TRBJ2-3; D perhaps matches TRBD2 (5 bases). Sequenced: PBMCs. This receptor was obtained from a woman aged 40 to 50 in good health and CMV-seropositive. The CDR3 region is CATISSGADTQYF. In nucleotides, the CDR3 is TGTGCCACAATTAGCAGCGGAGCAGATACGCAGTATTTT.